The 11 T cell receptor beta chains given below trace back to one sample, sequenced in a study of cytomegalovirus exposure and HLA in healthy donors (dated by TCRdb to the late 2010s). The library came from the immunoSEQ multiplex PCR assay. The multiplex PCR relied on a mix of 60 forward primers for TCR Vbeta segments and 13 reverse primers for TCR Jbeta segments. The table was pulled from immuneACCESS by TCRdb, which kept in-frame rearrangements only. Such tables lose some clones; where checked, under half of the loss comes from unresolved V genes, and the rest has no known cause. The sample has about 70,000 clones on record. Roughly 2.4% of the sample comes from the top ten. The material sequenced was PBMCs. Receptor source: a female donor in good health and CMV-seropositive.

This chain links TRBV5-6 with TRBJ2-7, with a possible D match to TRBD1 (5 bases). Germline V gene lookup returns CDR1 SGHDT and CDR2 YYEEEE. The CDR3 length is 18 residues. V lost 0 bases and J lost 1, with 20 bases in between. The CDR3 DNA is TGTGCCAGCAGCTTGGAACCCGGTGGGGCAGGGTATTCCTACGAGCAGTACTTC. This sequence encodes CASSLEPGGAGYSYEQYF. Based on the CDR3 plus reference TRBV5-6 and TRBJ2-7, the full variable domain is DAGVTQSPTHLIKTRGQQVTLRCSPKSGHDTVSWYQQALGQGPQFIFQYYEEEERQRGNFPDRFSGHQFPNYSSELNVNALLLGDSALYLCASSLEPGGAGYSYEQYFGPGTRLTVT.

V and J are TRBV28 and TRBJ1-2; tentative D call: TRBD1 (5 bases). Per germline, CDR1 MDHEN and CDR2 SYDVKM. V was cut by 5 bases and J by 0 bases, with 13 bases left in between. The CDR3 extends over 15 amino acids. The CDR3 reads CASSTPSGANYGYTF. CDR3 sequence (DNA): TGTGCCAGCAGTACACCGTCGGGGGCTAACTATGGCTACACCTTC.

This chain joins TRBV28 and TRBJ1-2; D possibly corresponds to TRBD1 (5 bases). V lost 4 bases and J 2 bases, leaving 5 bases between the germline ends. In germline, CDR1 is MDHEN, CDR2 SYDVKM. The CDR3 runs to 12 residues. The CDR3 is CASSSGNYGYTF. The CDR3 nucleotides are TGTGCCAGCAGTTCAGGGAACTATGGCTACACCTTC.

The chain carries TRBV28 and TRBJ2-7, with 9 bases matching TRBD1. Trimming at V came to 4 bases and at J to 4 bases, leaving 5 bases not matched to a gene. The CDR3 covers 14 residues. Germline V gene lookup returns CDR1 MDHEN and CDR2 SYDVKM. The CDR3 bases are TGTGCCAGCAGTTCAGGGACAGGGATTTACGAGCAGTACTTC. Translated, it gives CASSSGTGIYEQYF.

J is TRBJ2-7 and V is TRBV29-1, with unresolved D. The CDR3 is 14 residues long. V was shortened by 6 bases and J by 2 bases, with 17 bases between the two germline ends. CDR1 and CDR2 (germline): SQVTM, ANQGSEA. The CDR3 DNA is TGCAGCGTGATAACACCGCAGGTAGCCTACGAGCAGTACTTC. Amino acids: CSVITPQVAYEQYF.

Regarding this clone: Distinct nucleotide sequences in the sample also encode this CDR3. The V call is TRBV18, the J call TRBJ2-1; 7 nucleotides line up with TRBD2. V lost 5 bases to trimming and J lost 8 bases; unmatched junction nucleotides: 9. CDR1 and CDR2 (germline): KGHSH, LQKENI. This CDR3 comprises 14 residues. CDR3 DNA: TGTGCCAGCTCAACTACAGAGGGAGGGCATGAGCAGTTCTTC. This translates into CASSTTEGGHEQFF.

The chain uses TRBV7-2 and TRBJ2-7; a weak D match, TRBD2 (5 bases). The CDR3 is 13 residues long. Between the trimmed V and J ends, which lost 6 bases and 0 bases, there was a span of 9 bases. CDR1 and CDR2 from the germline V gene are SGHTA and FQGNSA. CDR3 coding DNA: TGTGCCAGCAGGGACGCGGGCTCCTACGAGCAGTACTTC. This codes for CASRDAGSYEQYF.

The V and J genes are TRBV18 and TRBJ1-1, with a possible D match to TRBD1 (5 bases). Germline values: CDR1 KGHSH, CDR2 LQKENI. There are 15 residues in the CDR3. Trimming removed 0 bases from V and 4 bases from J, with 12 bases in between. The CDR3 bases are TGTGCCAGCTCACCACCGGGGGGTGGGGGCACTGAAGCTTTCTTT. It specifies CASSPPGGGGTEAFF. Together with reference TRBV18 and TRBJ1-1, the CDR3 gives the full variable domain: NAGVMQNPRHLVRRRGQEARLRCSPMKGHSHVYWYRQLPEEGLKFMVYLQKENIIDESGMPKERFSAEFPKEGPSILRIQQVVRGDSAAYFCASSPPGGGGTEAFFGQGTRLTVV.

The rearrangement uses TRBV6-5 and TRBJ1-2; tentative D call: TRBD1 (6 bases). The germline V and J ends were trimmed by 7 bases and 4 bases, with 19 bases remaining between them. The CDR3 has 15 amino acids. The germline gives CDR1 MNHEY, CDR2 SVGAGI. As DNA, the CDR3 is TGTGCCAGCACTCTCTCCCCAACAGGGTTCTATGGCTACACCTTC. Amino acid sequence: CASTLSPTGFYGYTF.

The CDR3 spells CASSLERGLGYGYTF. DNA of the CDR3: TGCGCCAGCAGCTTGGAGCGGGGGCTGGGCTATGGCTACACCTTC. The chain joins TRBV5-1 to TRBJ1-2; TRBD1 might be the D (6 bases). CDR3 length: 15 amino acids. In germline, CDR1 is SGHRS, CDR2 YFSETQ. V was trimmed by 0 bases and J by 4 bases, leaving 13 bases between them.

J is TRBJ2-3 and V is TRBV5-1, with 7 bases matching TRBD1. V shed 4 bases and J 5 bases; nucleotides not matched to a gene: 4. There are 13 residues in the CDR3. The germline V gene has CDR1 SGHRS and CDR2 YFSETQ. The CDR3 protein is CASSLNRGDTQYF. In DNA form, the CDR3 reads TGCGCCAGCAGCCTAAACAGGGGAGATACGCAGTATTTT.